This T cell receptor (beta chain) was profiled in a study of cytomegalovirus exposure and HLA in healthy donors. The PCR employed 60 Vbeta primers together with 13 Jbeta primers. Some clones are missing from TCRdb's copy, which holds only in-frame ones; the method was immunoSEQ multiplex PCR. The sample lists 150,000 to 200,000 clones; approximately 9.5% were seen once. At sampling all donors were nominally healthy, likely with unrecorded immune exposures. After removal of 4 bases from V and 8 bases from J, the junction contained 14 bases not matched to a gene. From germline, CDR1 is SGHDN and CDR2 FVKESK. The CDR3 loop spans 17 amino acids.

This sequence joins TRBV14 and TRBJ2-1, with 10 bases matching TRBD1. Material for sequencing was PBMCs. The sequence was collected from a woman aged 25-40 years in good health and CMV-seropositive. This CDR3 reads CASSRDLDRGRNYEQFF. The CDR3 DNA reads TGTGCCAGCAGCCGGGACTTAGACAGGGGGCGCAACTATGAGCAGTTCTTC.